These 17 T cell receptor beta chains came from one sample sequenced in a study of T-cell reconstitution after alpha-beta-depleted transplantation in children. This sample's TCRbeta library carried unique molecular identifier barcodes. TCRdb analysed the PCR reads with MiXCR anew, one entry per CDR3 protein. The sample includes hundreds of thousands of distinct CDR3 sequences, about 15% of them seen just once. The material was PBMCs from the stem cell graft donor, obtained from the stem cell graft. The source is a human donor who donated a stem cell graft to a child with acute myeloid leukemia.

This clonotype was detected ten times or more. The chain carries TRBV15 and TRBJ1-1; weak D call: TRBD1 (5 bases). Germline assignment: CDR1 LNHNV and CDR2 YYDKDF (reference sequence). The CDR3 is 14 residues long. Trimming removed 5 bases from V and 5 bases from J, with 15 bases in between. The CDR3 sequence: CATSGAFTRTEAFF. In DNA form, the CDR3 reads TGTGCCACCAGCGGGGCGTTTACGAGGACTGAAGCTTTCTTT.

This clonotype showed up just a few times. The chain carries TRBV7-3 and TRBJ2-3; a weak D match, TRBD2 (5 bases). V was trimmed by 4 bases and J by 0 bases, leaving 17 bases between them. The CDR3 runs 17 residues. Germline assignment: CDR1 SGHTA and CDR2 FQGTGA. The CDR3 sequence is CASSSYGGGASTDTQYF. DNA of the CDR3: TGTGCCAGCAGCTCTTACGGCGGAGGAGCTAGCACAGATACGCAGTATTTT.

This chain links TRBV6-1 with TRBJ1-3; possibly TRBD1 for D (5 bases). V was cut by 1 base and J by 5 bases, with 12 bases left in between. CDR1 MNHNS and CDR2 SASEGT come from the germline V gene. The CDR3 extends over 15 amino acids. The DNA of the CDR3 is TGTGCCAGCAGTGAAGTGAGGGGACGGAGAAACACCATATATTTT. It codes for CASSEVRGRRNTIYF.

This clonotype occurred a few times. The gene calls are TRBV4-3 and TRBJ1-2, with D perhaps TRBD1 (6 bases). Germline V CDR1 and CDR2: LGHNA, YSLEER. This CDR3 spans 15 amino acids. V lost 0 bases to trimming and J lost 6 bases, with 14 bases between them. CDR3 DNA: TGCGCCAGCAGCCAAGAGCCAGGGGTGATTGATGGCTACACCTTC. This encodes CASSQEPGVIDGYTF.

This clonotype was seen a few times. The chain is built from TRBV12-3 or TRBV12-4 and TRBJ2-2; 10 nucleotides match TRBD1. The CDR3 totals 15 residues. V lost 4 bases to trimming and J lost 7 bases; unmatched junction nucleotides: 6. As DNA, the CDR3 is TGTGCCAGCAGTTCGCCGGGACAGGGGAGCGGGGAGCTGTTTTTT. This gives the protein CASSSPGQGSGELFF.

The rearrangement joins TRBV7-2 to TRBJ1-2; D is unresolved. The V gene's germline CDR1 is SGHTA and CDR2 FQGNSA. The CDR3 extends over 15 amino acids. Trimming shortened V by 2 bases and J by 1 base, and 11 bases separated the two germline ends. The CDR3 coding sequence is TGTGCCAGCAGCTTACATGGGCGGAATAACTATGGCTACACCTTC. Protein sequence: CASSLHGRNNYGYTF.

This clonotype showed up just a few times. The V gene is TRBV7-2, the J gene TRBJ2-2; D is perhaps TRBD2 (6 bases). Trimming took off 7 bases at V and 6 bases at J, with 12 bases between the two ends. CDR3 length: 13 residues. Per the germline V gene, CDR1 is SGHTA and CDR2 is FQGNSA. Here the CDR3 DNA reads TGTGCCAGCACCAGACTAGTAGCCGGGGAGCTGTTTTTT. Encoded protein: CASTRLVAGELFF.

This clonotype appeared many times. This rearrangement joins TRBV9 to TRBJ2-5, with 9 positions matching TRBD2. CDR1 is SGDLS, CDR2 YYNGEE, per germline. CDR3 length: 15 residues. V shed 2 bases and J 5 bases; nucleotides not matched to a gene: 7. DNA for the CDR3: TGTGCCAGCAGCGTGGGTAGCGGGGGCGCGGAGACCCAGTACTTC. Protein: CASSVGSGGAETQYF.

As regards this clonotype: A much larger clonotype is one base distant, so this may be a read error. The V and J genes are TRBV20-1 and TRBJ2-5; 8 nucleotides match TRBD1. J gave up 1 base and V 3 bases, and 4 bases lay outside the gene matches. There are 14 residues in the CDR3. Germline V gene lookup returns CDR1 DFQATT and CDR2 SNEGSKA (reference sequence). The DNA for the CDR3 is TGCAGTGCTAGCTGGCAGGGGGCCCAAGAGACCCAGTACTTC. The encoded protein is CSASWQGAQETQYF.

This chain links TRBV20-1 with TRBJ2-5; D remains unclear. This CDR3 contains 13 residues. The V gene lost 0 bases and the J gene lost 7 bases, with 12 bases spanning the gap. Germline CDR1 is DFQATT and CDR2 is SNEGSKA (reference sequence). CDR3 in amino acids: CSAREGSVGTQYF. CDR3 DNA: TGCAGTGCTAGAGAGGGCAGTGTAGGGACCCAGTACTTC.

This clonotype occurred many times. V is TRBV20-1 and J is TRBJ1-5; TRBD1 might be the D (5 bases). V was cut by 4 bases and J by 0 bases, with 13 bases left in between. In germline, CDR1 is DFQATT, CDR2 SNEGSKA (reference sequence). The CDR3 is 15 residues long. CDR3 protein: CSAKRDGNSNQPQHF. The DNA for the CDR3 is TGCAGTGCTAAACGGGACGGCAATAGCAATCAGCCCCAGCATTTT.

This clonotype was detected ten times or more. This rearrangement joins TRBV29-1 to TRBJ2-3; the match to TRBD1 covers 7 bases. J lost 1 base, V lost 4 bases, and 11 bases had no gene match. The germline V gene has CDR1 SQVTM and CDR2 ANQGSEA. CDR3 length: 16 amino acids. DNA for the CDR3: TGCAGCGTTGGGGCTATGAGGGGGACAGGCACAGATACGCAGTATTTT. Its translation: CSVGAMRGTGTDTQYF.

This clonotype was recorded at least ten times. The rearrangement uses TRBV25-1 and TRBJ2-4; D gene ambiguous. Germline V gene sequence: CDR1 MGHDK, CDR2 SYGVNS. V lost 8 bases and J lost 7, with 9 bases in between. The CDR3 covers 11 residues. CDR3 nucleotides: TGTGCCAGCGGCCGTAGGAACATTCAGTACTTC. Amino acids: CASGRRNIQYF.

This clonotype was seen a handful of times. The chain carries TRBV13 and TRBJ1-5, with unresolved D. The CDR3 sequence is 14 residues long. Germline values: CDR1 PRHDT, CDR2 FYEKMQ (reference sequence). Deletions cut 6 bases from V and 2 bases from J, with 11 bases between. The DNA for the CDR3 is TGTGCCAGCAGTCGGTCAGCCGGCAATCAGCCCCAGCATTTT. This encodes CASSRSAGNQPQHF.

This clonotype was seen ten or more times. Here the CDR3 reads CAIKGDSYEQYF. CDR3 sequence (DNA): TGTGCCATCAAAGGGGACTCCTACGAGCAGTACTTC. The chain joins TRBV10-3 to TRBJ2-7; weak D call: TRBD1 (5 bases). There are 12 residues in the CDR3. The V gene lost 7 bases and the J gene lost 0 bases, with 7 bases spanning the gap. Per germline, CDR1 ENHRY and CDR2 SYGVKD.

The chain employs TRBV6-2 or TRBV6-3 and TRBJ1-5; D gene ambiguous. Germline lookup yields CDR1 MNHEY and CDR2 SVGEGT. V was pared by 7 bases and J by 0 bases, with 7 bases between. The CDR3 length is 13 residues. As DNA, the CDR3 is TGTGCCAGCACCCTCAATAGCAATCAGCCCCAGCATTTT. Protein product: CASTLNSNQPQHF.

In this sample, this clonotype turned up many times. The V call is TRBV4-3, the J call TRBJ1-2, with D uncertain. The V and J ends lost 0 bases and 1 base respectively, with 12 bases between them. CDR1 and CDR2 from the germline V gene are LGHNA and YSLEER. There are 16 residues in the CDR3. The CDR3 region has the DNA TGCGCCAGCAGCCAAGATCGTAACAGCTTTAACTATGGCTACACCTTC. Translating gives CASSQDRNSFNYGYTF.